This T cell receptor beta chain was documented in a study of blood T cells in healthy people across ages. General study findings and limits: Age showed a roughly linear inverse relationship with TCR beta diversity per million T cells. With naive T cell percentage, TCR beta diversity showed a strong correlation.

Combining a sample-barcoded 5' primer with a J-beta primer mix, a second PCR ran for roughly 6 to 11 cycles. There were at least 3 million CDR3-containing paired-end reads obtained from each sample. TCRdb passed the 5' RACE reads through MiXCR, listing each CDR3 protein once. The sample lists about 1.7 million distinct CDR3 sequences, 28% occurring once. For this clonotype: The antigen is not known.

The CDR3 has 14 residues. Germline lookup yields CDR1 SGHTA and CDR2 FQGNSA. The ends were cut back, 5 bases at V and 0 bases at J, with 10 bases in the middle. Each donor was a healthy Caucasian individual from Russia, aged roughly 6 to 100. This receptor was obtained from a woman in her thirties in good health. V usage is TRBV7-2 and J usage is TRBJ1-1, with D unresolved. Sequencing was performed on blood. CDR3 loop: CASSVQQLNTEAFF. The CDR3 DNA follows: TGTGCCAGCAGCGTTCAACAGCTGAACACTGAAGCTTTCTTT.